A single sample gave rise to the 21 T cell receptor beta chains below, sequenced in a study of blood T cell repertoires in COVID-19. The assay was immunoSEQ multiplex PCR, and TCRdb's table has in-frame clones only and misses some. The sample has about 230,000 clones; roughly 81% are singletons. The specimen sequenced was peripheral blood. Receptor source: a man aged 40-49 years with acute or convalescent COVID-19.

V gene TRBV6-2 or TRBV6-3 combines with J gene TRBJ1-1; 9 nucleotides align to TRBD1. Germline V lookup: CDR1 MNHEY, CDR2 SVGEGT. CDR3 length equals 17 residues. V was pared by 4 bases and J by 2 bases, with 11 bases of the junction left unmatched. CDR3 sequence: CASSWGQGLYINTEAFF. The CDR3 DNA follows: TGTGCCAGCAGTTGGGGACAGGGCCTATATATTAACACTGAAGCTTTCTTT.

This sequence joins TRBV5-1 and TRBJ1-1; D is possibly TRBD1 (5 bases). V was shortened by 3 bases and J by 4 bases, with 16 bases between the two germline ends. CDR3 size: 15 residues. Germline V gene sequence: CDR1 SGHRS, CDR2 YFSETQ. As DNA, the CDR3 is TGCGCCAGCAGCTCGGCCGGCCGGGGGAGCACTGAAGCTTTCTTT. This codes for CASSSAGRGSTEAFF.

The gene calls are TRBV7-2 and TRBJ1-4; 7 nucleotides match TRBD1. The CDR3 sequence is 14 residues long. With 5 bases clipped from V and 8 bases from J, the junction kept 8 bases outside the gene matches. CDR1 is SGHTA and CDR2 is FQGNSA in the germline V gene. CDR3 amino acids: CASSLGQGEEKLFF. The DNA of the CDR3 is TGTGCCAGCAGCCTAGGTCAGGGGGAGGAAAAACTGTTTTTT.

This clone turned up a few times. This chain joins TRBV20-1 and TRBJ1-1; 7 bases match TRBD1. The junction had 7 bases not matched to a gene; V was cut back by 3 bases and J by 0 bases. Germline CDR1 DFQATT, CDR2 SNEGSKA (reference sequence). This CDR3 region has 15 residues. The CDR3 nucleotides are TGCAGTGCTAGTAGGGGACAGCGCCTGAACACTGAAGCTTTCTTT. It codes for CSASRGQRLNTEAFF.

As to this clone: The junction does not match germline at one end; this may be a read error. The chain uses TRBV5-5 and TRBJ1-6; 8 nucleotides line up with TRBD1. The V gene's germline CDR1 is SGHKS and CDR2 YYEKEE (reference sequence). The CDR3 covers 15 residues. CDR3 DNA sequence: TGTGCCAGCAGCTTGTCAGGCAGGGGGCATTCCCCCCTCCACTTT. Translation: CASSLSGRGHSPLHF.

The chain has TRBV6-5 and TRBJ1-4, with TRBD1 matching over 10 bases. The V gene's germline CDR1 is MNHEY and CDR2 SVGAGI. V was pared by 6 bases and J by 8 bases, with 3 bases of the junction left unmatched. CDR3 length: 13 amino acids. CDR3 sequence: CASSRDRGEKLFF. CDR3 sequence (DNA): TGTGCCAGCAGCCGGGACAGGGGAGAAAAACTGTTTTTT.

This clone was counted once. V and J are TRBV30 and TRBJ2-7; D is unclear. Trimming pared 0 bases from V and 2 bases from J, leaving 5 bases between. There are 12 residues in the CDR3. Germline V gene sequence: CDR1 GTSNPN, CDR2 SVGIG (reference sequence). CDR3 bases: TGTGCCTGGAGTGTTAGTACCTACGAGCAGTACTTC. This codes for CAWSVSTYEQYF.

The CDR3 loop is CASSIRAEAFF. The DNA for the CDR3 is TGTGCCAGTAGTATCAGGGCTGAAGCTTTCTTT. The chain uses TRBV19 and TRBJ1-1; D possibly corresponds to TRBD1 (5 bases). This CDR3 has 11 residues. The germline CDR1 and CDR2 sequences are LNHDA and SQIVND (reference sequence). With 3 bases removed from V and 6 bases from J, the gap between germline ends came to 5 bases.

V usage is TRBV13 and J usage is TRBJ1-1, with D perhaps TRBD1 (6 bases). Germline V gives CDR1 PRHDT, CDR2 FYEKMQ (reference sequence). Trimming removed 6 bases at V and 3 bases at J, with 20 bases between. The CDR3 totals 16 residues. CDR3 loop: CASSSTGMETDTEAFF. DNA for the CDR3: TGTGCCAGCAGTTCAACAGGGATGGAAACGGACACTGAAGCTTTCTTT.

The chain employs TRBV24-1 and TRBJ2-3; the match to TRBD2 covers 9 bases. With 1 base clipped from V and 2 bases from J, the junction kept 3 bases outside the gene matches. CDR1 and CDR2 (germline): KGHDR, SFDVKD. This CDR3 comprises 16 residues. The CDR3 region has the DNA TGTGCCACCAGTGATTTCACTAGCGGGTTCACAGATACGCAGTATTTT. Residues: CATSDFTSGFTDTQYF.

This chain connects TRBV10-3 to TRBJ1-6, with 9 bases fitting TRBD1. The CDR3 runs to 16 residues. Germline V gene data show CDR1 as ENHRY and CDR2 as SYGVKD. After removal of 0 bases from V and 8 bases from J, the junction contained 5 bases not matched to a gene. The CDR3 DNA sequence: TGTGCCATCAGTGAGTCAGACAGGGGGGTCGATTCACCCCTCCACTTT. Protein: CAISESDRGVDSPLHF.

This clone was seen only once. The chain uses TRBV5-1 and TRBJ1-4; no reliable D call. V dropped 3 bases and J dropped 0 bases, with 9 bases sitting between them. The CDR3 runs to 15 residues. The germline gives CDR1 SGHRS, CDR2 YFSETQ. Here the CDR3 DNA reads TGCGCCAGCAGCTCCGGAGTCTCAACTAATGAAAAACTGTTTTTT. Protein: CASSSGVSTNEKLFF.

This sequence joins TRBV2 and TRBJ2-5; 11 positions match TRBD1. Germline V gives CDR1 SNHLY, CDR2 FYNNEI. The CDR3 runs to 18 residues. V trimming: 10 bases; J trimming: 2 bases; junction bases outside the gene matches: 18. CDR3: CAILGTGGVSAPQETQYF. The CDR3 coding sequence is TGTGCCATCCTCGGGACAGGGGGTGTTTCGGCCCCTCAAGAGACCCAGTACTTC.

V usage is TRBV24-1 and J usage is TRBJ1-5; 7 positions match TRBD1. V dropped 3 bases and J dropped 9; count of bases not matched to a gene: 1. The germline V gene encodes CDR1 KGHDR and CDR2 SFDVKD. The CDR3 loop spans 12 amino acids. This CDR3 reads CATSDPGGPQHF. CDR3 DNA: TGTGCCACCAGTGATCCAGGGGGGCCCCAGCATTTT.

The chain links TRBV5-4 to TRBJ2-7; possibly TRBD1 for D (6 bases). The V end was cut by 0 bases, the J end by 0 bases, with 7 bases between. The CDR3 sequence is 14 residues long. The V gene's germline CDR1 is SGHNT and CDR2 YYREEE (reference sequence). The CDR3 loop reads CASSLDRVSYEQYF. The CDR3, as DNA: TGTGCCAGCAGCTTGGACAGGGTCTCCTACGAGCAGTACTTC.

V and J are TRBV7-2 and TRBJ1-3; 8 nucleotides line up with TRBD1. Germline V gene lookup returns CDR1 SGHTA and CDR2 FQGNSA. This CDR3 has 15 amino acids. J lost 4 bases, V lost 3 bases, and 5 bases had no gene match. The CDR3 here is CASSFTGGGGNTIYF. CDR3 nucleotide sequence: TGTGCCAGCAGCTTTACAGGGGGGGGAGGAAACACCATATATTTT.

The chain uses TRBV3-1 (or the pseudogene TRBV3-2) and TRBJ2-7; perhaps TRBD1 as D (5 bases). CDR1 and CDR2 (germline): LGHDT, YNNKEL (reference sequence). With 4 bases removed from V and 3 bases from J, the gap between germline ends came to 13 bases. There are 14 residues in the CDR3. The CDR3 loop reads CASSPPRQNYEQYF. As DNA, the CDR3 is TGTGCCAGCAGCCCTCCCCGACAGAACTACGAGCAGTACTTC.

The chain carries TRBV24-1 and TRBJ2-5; 15 nucleotides match TRBD2. Germline V gene data show CDR1 as KGHDR and CDR2 as SFDVKD. V shed 3 bases and J 1 base; nucleotides not matched to a gene: 14. This CDR3 contains 21 residues. The CDR3 DNA follows: TGTGCCACCAGTGATGCCTCTTCCGGGACTAGCGGGGGGCCGCCCCAAGAGACCCAGTACTTC. It codes for CATSDASSGTSGGPPQETQYF.

The J gene is TRBJ2-1, the V gene TRBV7-2; 15 nucleotides align to TRBD2. The ends lost 4 bases at V and 5 bases at J; junction bases unmatched: 9. Per germline, CDR1 SGHTA and CDR2 FQGNSA. The CDR3 covers 18 residues. The CDR3 sequence: CASSYRTSGGAFNNEQFF. The CDR3 DNA reads TGTGCCAGCAGCTACCGGACTAGCGGGGGGGCTTTTAACAATGAGCAGTTCTTC.

This chain connects TRBV5-4 to TRBJ1-2, with 8 bases matching TRBD1. The CDR3 is 14 residues long. CDR1 and CDR2 from the germline V gene are SGHNT and YYREEE (reference sequence). V shed 0 bases and J 6 bases; nucleotides not matched to a gene: 4. This chain's CDR3 is CASSLGQGANGYTF. CDR3 coding DNA: TGTGCCAGCAGCTTGGGGCAGGGGGCAAATGGCTACACCTTC.

The chain combines TRBV4-3 with TRBJ2-3; D possibly corresponds to TRBD2 (5 bases). The CDR3 covers 15 residues. V gave up 1 base and J gave up 0 bases, with 8 bases separating them. CDR1 and CDR2 from the germline V gene are LGHNA and YSLEER. The CDR3 sequence is CASSQAGSSTDTQYF. The CDR3 coding sequence is TGCGCCAGCAGCCAAGCGGGATCTAGCACAGATACGCAGTATTTT.